A selection of T cell receptor beta chains follows, all from one sample in a study of blood T cell repertoires in COVID-19. Sequencing used immunoSEQ multiplex PCR; TCRdb keeps in-frame clones, though not all of them. The sample has roughly 200,000 clones, about 81% seen once. Sequencing was performed on peripheral blood. The receptors were gathered from a woman aged 80 or over with COVID-19, enrolled during active disease. CDR3s include the opening cysteine and the closing phenylalanine or tryptophan. Fields, in order: V gene, J gene, clone size, D gene, CDR3 protein, CDR3 DNA. The D gene is left open where the match is weak. The size of a clone is reported for some rows only, either as once, few or many, or as a class for expanded clones.

v_gene: TRBV11-3
j_gene: TRBJ1-2
abundance: few
d_gene: TRBD1
CDR3aa: CASSLEGQALGYTF
CDR3nt: TGTGCCAGCAGCTTAGAGGGACAGGCCCTCGGCTACACCTTC

v_gene: TRBV29-1
j_gene: TRBJ2-7
abundance: -
d_gene: -
CDR3aa: CSVVLSNTYEQYF
CDR3nt: TGCAGCGTTGTATTGTCCAACACCTACGAGCAGTACTTC

v_gene: TRBV3-1/TRBV3-2
j_gene: TRBJ2-6
abundance: -
d_gene: TRBD1
CDR3aa: CASSRDRVNVLTF
CDR3nt: TGTGCCAGCAGCCGGGACAGGGTAAACGTCCTGACTTTC

v_gene: TRBV11-2
j_gene: TRBJ2-3
abundance: -
d_gene: -
CDR3aa: CASSFRGTDTDTQYF
CDR3nt: TGTGCCAGCAGCTTTAGGGGCACCGACACAGATACGCAGTATTTT

v_gene: TRBV5-5
j_gene: TRBJ2-7
abundance: -
d_gene: -
CDR3aa: CASSSDLGHYYEQYF
CDR3nt: TGTGCCAGCAGTTCCGACCTGGGACACTACTACGAGCAGTACTTC

v_gene: TRBV10-3
j_gene: TRBJ2-1
abundance: -
d_gene: -
CDR3aa: CAISERQVLGYNEQFF
CDR3nt: TGTGCCATCAGTGAGAGGCAGGTCCTTGGGTACAATGAGCAGTTCTTC

v_gene: TRBV7-9
j_gene: TRBJ2-5
abundance: -
d_gene: TRBD2
CDR3aa: CASSWRGETQYF
CDR3nt: TGTGCCAGCAGCTGGCGGGGGGAGACCCAGTACTTC

v_gene: TRBV3-1/TRBV3-2
j_gene: TRBJ2-1
abundance: -
d_gene: -
CDR3aa: CASSLLIGNEQFF
CDR3nt: TGTGCCAGCAGCCTATTGATCGGGAATGAGCAGTTCTTC

v_gene: TRBV2
j_gene: TRBJ2-2
abundance: -
d_gene: TRBD1
CDR3aa: CASRRGTGRPGELFF
CDR3nt: TGTGCCAGCAGACGAGGGACAGGGAGACCCGGGGAGCTGTTTTTT

v_gene: TRBV5-1
j_gene: TRBJ1-4
abundance: -
d_gene: TRBD1
CDR3aa: CASSPVPGQGAVNEKLFF
CDR3nt: TGCGCCAGCAGCCCGGTCCCGGGACAGGGGGCGGTAAATGAAAAACTGTTTTTT

v_gene: TRBV7-9
j_gene: TRBJ1-1
abundance: -
d_gene: -
CDR3aa: CASSYDSEAFF
CDR3nt: TGTGCCAGCAGCTACGACAGCGAAGCTTTCTTT

v_gene: TRBV5-5
j_gene: TRBJ2-7
abundance: few
d_gene: TRBD1
CDR3aa: CASSVSGTGTYEQYF
CDR3nt: TGTGCCAGCAGCGTGTCCGGGACAGGGACTTACGAGCAGTACTTC

v_gene: TRBV2
j_gene: TRBJ2-5
abundance: -
d_gene: -
CDR3aa: CASTPGGVAAETQYF
CDR3nt: TGTGCCAGCACCCCAGGAGGGGTTGCGGCAGAGACCCAGTACTTC

v_gene: TRBV7-6
j_gene: TRBJ2-7
abundance: -
d_gene: TRBD1
CDR3aa: CASSLTGGSYEQYF
CDR3nt: TGTGCCAGCAGCTTAACAGGGGGTTCCTACGAGCAGTACTTC

v_gene: TRBV27
j_gene: TRBJ2-7
abundance: -
d_gene: -
CDR3aa: CASSLSGSYEQYF
CDR3nt: TGTGCCAGCAGTTTAAGTGGGAGTTACGAGCAGTACTTC

v_gene: TRBV3-1/TRBV3-2
j_gene: TRBJ2-7
abundance: -
d_gene: TRBD2
CDR3aa: CASSQDPHSGNEQYF
CDR3nt: TGTGCCAGCAGCCAAGATCCCCATAGCGGGAACGAGCAGTACTTC

v_gene: TRBV2
j_gene: TRBJ2-1
abundance: -
d_gene: TRBD2
CDR3aa: CASGETSGGYNEQFF
CDR3nt: TGTGCCAGCGGCGAGACTAGCGGGGGTTACAATGAGCAGTTCTTC

v_gene: TRBV20-1
j_gene: TRBJ2-2
abundance: -
d_gene: TRBD2
CDR3aa: CSASSEASGGTGELFF
CDR3nt: TGCAGTGCTAGTTCGGAAGCTAGCGGGGGGACCGGGGAGCTGTTTTTT

v_gene: TRBV3-1/TRBV3-2
j_gene: TRBJ2-1
abundance: -
d_gene: TRBD2
CDR3aa: CASSQGAWGGSSYNEQFF
CDR3nt: TGTGCCAGCAGCCAAGGGGCTTGGGGAGGGAGCTCCTACAATGAGCAGTTCTTC

v_gene: TRBV27
j_gene: TRBJ2-7
abundance: -
d_gene: -
CDR3aa: CASSLDSVSYEQYF
CDR3nt: TGTGCCAGCAGTTTGGACAGTGTATCCTACGAGCAGTACTTC

v_gene: TRBV3-1/TRBV3-2
j_gene: TRBJ2-3
abundance: -
d_gene: -
CDR3aa: CASSLLVFPSTDTQYF
CDR3nt: TGTGCCAGCAGCCTGTTAGTTTTTCCTAGCACAGATACGCAGTATTTT